The source of this TCR beta chain is a study of blood T cell repertoires in COVID-19. Study context: Both acute and convalescent COVID-19 samples were obtained from the United States, Italy and Spain. PBMCs, B-cell-depleted T cells, or T cells were the source of the cDNA or gDNA that made up the material.

Per the study methods: Reference gene primer amplification yielded estimated nucleated cell counts. Only in-frame clones appear in the TCRdb table, and some are missing; sequencing was by immunoSEQ multiplex PCR. Clone size and the V and J calls come from that table; the DNA yielded D and trimming. This table has over 100,000 clones, roughly three quarters appearing once. CDR3 length: 16 residues. Looked up from germline, CDR1 is SNHLY and CDR2 is FYNNEI. V shed 4 bases, J shed 6 bases, and the junction held 11 bases outside the gene matches. The V call is TRBV2, the J call TRBJ1-2; 10 bases are shared with TRBD1. Sequenced: peripheral blood. This TCR was recovered from a woman at least 80 years old with acute or convalescent COVID-19. CDR3: CASSAGQGNSFNGYTF. CDR3 sequence (DNA): TGTGCCAGCAGTGCGGGACAGGGGAACTCTTTCAATGGCTACACCTTC.